This entry is about one T cell receptor beta chain. Antigen specificity is unknown. Profiling relied on immunoSEQ multiplex PCR, and the TCRdb table lists in-frame clones only, not all of them. The sample lists 15,000 to 20,000 clones; roughly 80% were seen once. The sample comes from a study of PD-1 blockade in classical Hodgkin lymphoma. Overall study: The study gave patients nivolumab 3 mg/kg intravenously every 2 weeks.

Germline loops: CDR1 MNHEY, CDR2 SVGAGI. This CDR3 is built from 15 residues. J was trimmed by 10 bases and V by 6 bases; bases with no gene match: 14. Broader study findings: Newly diagnosed patients were said to have less baseline TCR diversity than healthy donors did. Initiation of nivolumab under 1 year after ASCT led to exclusion of patients. Lower baseline TCR diversity marked trial partial responders and progressors.

Autologous stem cell transplantation was followed by relapse in every patient, and brentuximab vedotin exposure varied. The sequences come from peripheral blood mononuclear cells (PBMCs), collected at baseline. This chain connects TRBV6-5 to TRBJ2-1; 8 bases match TRBD2. The clonotype comes from a human donor with classical Hodgkin lymphoma. The CDR3 protein is CASSASSGLTGEQFF. CDR3 DNA: TGTGCCAGCAGCGCCTCTAGCGGGCTCACCGGGGAGCAGTTCTTC.